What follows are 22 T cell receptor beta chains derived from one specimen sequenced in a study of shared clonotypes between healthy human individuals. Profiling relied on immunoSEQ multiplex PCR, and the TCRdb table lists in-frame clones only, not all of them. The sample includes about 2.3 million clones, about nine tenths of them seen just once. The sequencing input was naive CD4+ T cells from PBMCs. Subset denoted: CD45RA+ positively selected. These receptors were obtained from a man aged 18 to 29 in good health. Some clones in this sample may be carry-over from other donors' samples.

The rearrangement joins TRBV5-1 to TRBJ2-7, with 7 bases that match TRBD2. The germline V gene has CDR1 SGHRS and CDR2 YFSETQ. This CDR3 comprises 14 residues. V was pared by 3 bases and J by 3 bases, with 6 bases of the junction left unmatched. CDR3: CASSSSGGGYEQYF. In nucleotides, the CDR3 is TGCGCCAGCAGCTCCTCGGGGGGTGGCTACGAGCAGTACTTC. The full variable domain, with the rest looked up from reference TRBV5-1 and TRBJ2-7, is KAGVTQTPRYLIKTRGQQVTLSCSPISGHRSVSWYQQTPGQGLQFLFEYFSETQRNKGNFPGRFSGRQFSNSRSEMNVSTLELGDSALYLCASSSSGGGYEQYFGPGTRLTVT.

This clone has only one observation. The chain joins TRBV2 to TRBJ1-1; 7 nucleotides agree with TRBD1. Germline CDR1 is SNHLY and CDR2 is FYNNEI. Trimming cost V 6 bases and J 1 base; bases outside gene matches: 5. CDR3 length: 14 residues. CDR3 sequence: CASRRQGENTEAFF. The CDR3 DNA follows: TGTGCCAGCAGAAGACAGGGAGAGAACACTGAAGCTTTCTTT.

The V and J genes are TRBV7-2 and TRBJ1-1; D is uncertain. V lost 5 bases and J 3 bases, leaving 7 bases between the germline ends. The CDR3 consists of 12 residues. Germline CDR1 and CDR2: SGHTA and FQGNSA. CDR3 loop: CASSAQDTEAFF. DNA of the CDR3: TGTGCCAGCAGCGCCCAAGACACTGAAGCTTTCTTT. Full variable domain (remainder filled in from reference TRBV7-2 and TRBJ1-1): GAGVSQSPSNKVTEKGKDVELRCDPISGHTALYWYRQSLGQGLEFLIYFQGNSAPDKSGLPSDRFSAERTGGSVSTLTIQRTQQEDSAVYLCASSAQDTEAFFGQGTRLTVV.

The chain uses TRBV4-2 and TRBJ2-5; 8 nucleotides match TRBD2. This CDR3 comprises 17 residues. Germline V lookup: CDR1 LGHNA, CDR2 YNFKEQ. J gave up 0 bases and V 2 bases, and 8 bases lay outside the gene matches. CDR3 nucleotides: TGTGCCAGCAGCCAACCCACTAGCGGATCGTACCAAGAGACCCAGTACTTC. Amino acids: CASSQPTSGSYQETQYF.

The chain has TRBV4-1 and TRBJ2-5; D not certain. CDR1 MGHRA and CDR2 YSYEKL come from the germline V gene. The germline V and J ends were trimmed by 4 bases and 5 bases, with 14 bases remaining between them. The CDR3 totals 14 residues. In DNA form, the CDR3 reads TGCGCCAGCAGCCGTTCCGACAAGTGGGAGACCCAGTACTTC. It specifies CASSRSDKWETQYF.

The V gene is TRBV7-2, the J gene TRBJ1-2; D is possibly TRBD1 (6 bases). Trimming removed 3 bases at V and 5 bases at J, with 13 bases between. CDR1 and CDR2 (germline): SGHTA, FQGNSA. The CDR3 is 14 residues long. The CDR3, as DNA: TGTGCCAGCAGCTTCACCGGGACACAGTATGGCTACACCTTC. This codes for CASSFTGTQYGYTF.

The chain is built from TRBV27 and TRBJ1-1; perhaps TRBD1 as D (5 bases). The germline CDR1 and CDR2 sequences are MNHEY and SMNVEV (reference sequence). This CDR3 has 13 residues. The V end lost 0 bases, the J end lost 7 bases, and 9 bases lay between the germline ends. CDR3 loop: CASSLSHRGEAFF. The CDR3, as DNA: TGTGCCAGCAGTTTATCGCATAGGGGTGAAGCTTTCTTT.

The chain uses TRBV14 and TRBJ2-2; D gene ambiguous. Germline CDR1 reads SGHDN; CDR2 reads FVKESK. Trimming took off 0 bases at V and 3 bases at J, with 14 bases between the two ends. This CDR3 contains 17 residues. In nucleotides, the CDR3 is TGTGCCAGCAGCCAAGAGTTGGCTTCTCGTGACACCGGGGAGCTGTTTTTT. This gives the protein CASSQELASRDTGELFF.

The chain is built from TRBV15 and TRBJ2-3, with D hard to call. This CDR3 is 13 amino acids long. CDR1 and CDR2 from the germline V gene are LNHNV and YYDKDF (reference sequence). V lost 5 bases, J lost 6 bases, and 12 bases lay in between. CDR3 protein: CATSRVLGDTQYF. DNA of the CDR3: TGTGCCACCAGCCGGGTCCTCGGGGATACGCAGTATTTT.

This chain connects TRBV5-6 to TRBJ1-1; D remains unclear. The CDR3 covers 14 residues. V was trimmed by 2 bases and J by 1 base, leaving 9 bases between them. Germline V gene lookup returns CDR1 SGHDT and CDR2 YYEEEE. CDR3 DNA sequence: TGTGCCAGCAGCTTTGACGGATCGAACACTGAAGCTTTCTTT. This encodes CASSFDGSNTEAFF.

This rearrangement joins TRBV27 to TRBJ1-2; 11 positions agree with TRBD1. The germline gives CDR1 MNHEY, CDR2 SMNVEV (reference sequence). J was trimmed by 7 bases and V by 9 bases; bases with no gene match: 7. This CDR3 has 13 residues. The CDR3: CASMDRGLGGYTF. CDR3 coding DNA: TGTGCCAGTATGGACAGGGGGCTCGGTGGCTACACCTTC.

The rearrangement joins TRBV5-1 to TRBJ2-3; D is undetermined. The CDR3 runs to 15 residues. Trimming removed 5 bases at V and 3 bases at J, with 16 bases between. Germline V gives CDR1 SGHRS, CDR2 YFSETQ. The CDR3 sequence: CASSPGEVPTDTQYF. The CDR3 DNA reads TGCGCCAGCAGTCCCGGAGAGGTGCCAACAGATACGCAGTATTTT.

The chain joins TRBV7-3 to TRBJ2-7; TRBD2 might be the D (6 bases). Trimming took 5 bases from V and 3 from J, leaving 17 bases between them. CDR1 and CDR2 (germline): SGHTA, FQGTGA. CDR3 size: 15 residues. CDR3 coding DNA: TGTGCCAGCAGCCCCCAGCCCGGGACTCTCTACGAGCAGTACTTC. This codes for CASSPQPGTLYEQYF.

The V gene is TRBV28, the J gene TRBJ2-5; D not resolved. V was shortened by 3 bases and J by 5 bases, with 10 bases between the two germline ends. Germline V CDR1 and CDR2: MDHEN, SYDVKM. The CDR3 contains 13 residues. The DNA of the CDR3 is TGTGCCAGCAGTTTGTTCCATGAGGAGACCCAGTACTTC. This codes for CASSLFHEETQYF.

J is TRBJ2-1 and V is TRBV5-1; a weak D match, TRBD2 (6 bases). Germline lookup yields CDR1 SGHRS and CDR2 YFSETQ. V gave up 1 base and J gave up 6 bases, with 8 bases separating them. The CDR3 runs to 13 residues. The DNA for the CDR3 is TGCGCCAGCAGCTTGATGGGAGGCAATGAGCAGTTCTTC. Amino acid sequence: CASSLMGGNEQFF.

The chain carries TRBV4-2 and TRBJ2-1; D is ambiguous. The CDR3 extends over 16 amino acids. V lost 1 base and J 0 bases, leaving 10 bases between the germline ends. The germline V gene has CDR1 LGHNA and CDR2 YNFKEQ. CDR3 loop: CASSQGWGFSYNEQFF. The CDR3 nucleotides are TGTGCCAGCAGCCAAGGGTGGGGATTCTCCTACAATGAGCAGTTCTTC.

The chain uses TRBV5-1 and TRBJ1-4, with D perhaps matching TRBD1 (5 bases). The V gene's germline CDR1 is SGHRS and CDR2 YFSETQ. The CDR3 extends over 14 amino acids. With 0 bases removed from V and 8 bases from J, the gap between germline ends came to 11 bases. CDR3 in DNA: TGCGCCAGCAGCTTGGGCAGGGCGGACGAAAAACTGTTTTTT. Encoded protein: CASSLGRADEKLFF.

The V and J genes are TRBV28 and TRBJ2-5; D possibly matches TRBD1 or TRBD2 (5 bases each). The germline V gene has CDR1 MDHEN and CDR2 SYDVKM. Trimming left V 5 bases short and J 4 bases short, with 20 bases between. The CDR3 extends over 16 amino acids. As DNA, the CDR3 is TGTGCCAGCAGTCCTCGCCTAAAAACCGGGACAGAGACCCAGTACTTC. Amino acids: CASSPRLKTGTETQYF.

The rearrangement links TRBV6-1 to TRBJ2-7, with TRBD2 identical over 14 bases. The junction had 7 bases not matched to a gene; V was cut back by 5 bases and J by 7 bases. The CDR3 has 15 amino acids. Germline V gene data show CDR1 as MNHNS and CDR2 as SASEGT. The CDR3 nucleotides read TGTGCCAGCAGTAGTCCGGGACTAGCGGGAGAAGAGCAGTACTTC. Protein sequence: CASSSPGLAGEEQYF.

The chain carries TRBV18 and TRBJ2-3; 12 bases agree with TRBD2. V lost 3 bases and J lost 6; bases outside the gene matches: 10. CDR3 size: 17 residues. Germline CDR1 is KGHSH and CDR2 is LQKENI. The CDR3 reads CASSPTISSGRADTQYF. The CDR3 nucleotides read TGTGCCAGCTCACCGACTATTTCTAGCGGGAGGGCGGATACGCAGTATTTT.

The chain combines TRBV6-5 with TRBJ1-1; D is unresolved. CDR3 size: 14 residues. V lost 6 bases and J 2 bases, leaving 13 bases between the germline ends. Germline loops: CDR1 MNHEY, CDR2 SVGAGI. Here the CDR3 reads CASRSGSENTEAFF. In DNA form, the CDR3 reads TGTGCCAGCAGATCGGGGTCGGAAAACACTGAAGCTTTCTTT.

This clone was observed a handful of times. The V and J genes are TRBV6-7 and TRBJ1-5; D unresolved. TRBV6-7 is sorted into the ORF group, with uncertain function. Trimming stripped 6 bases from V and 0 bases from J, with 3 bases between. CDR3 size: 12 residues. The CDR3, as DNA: TGTGCCAGCAGGGGTAGCAATCAGCCCCAGCATTTT. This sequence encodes CASRGSNQPQHF.